This T cell receptor beta chain was sequenced during a study of regulatory T cells in long-lasting Graves disease. This CDR3 has 13 amino acids. The germline V gene has CDR1 SGHTA and CDR2 FQGNSA. V lost 3 bases and J lost 1, with 6 bases in between. Time point given: persistent/refractory GD, antithyroid drugs over 5 years with positive TRAb. Construction of the TCR library relied on RNA isolated from PBMCs. The TCR beta library used iRepertoire HTBI primers with Arm-PCR amplification of CDR3. TCRdb independently ran MiXCR on the multiplex PCR reads; one entry per CDR3 protein. Of some 430,000 distinct CDR3 sequences listed, roughly 21% were seen once; the top ten hold about 7%.

Sequencing used peripheral blood mononuclear cells (PBMCs), obtained when the disease was refractory, from a patient treated with antithyroid drugs. This chain uses TRBV7-2 with TRBJ2-5; D is unclear. This receptor was identified in a female donor with Graves disease. CDR3 in DNA: TGTGCCAGCAGCTTTACATCCCAAGAGACCCAGTACTTC. Encoded protein: CASSFTSQETQYF.